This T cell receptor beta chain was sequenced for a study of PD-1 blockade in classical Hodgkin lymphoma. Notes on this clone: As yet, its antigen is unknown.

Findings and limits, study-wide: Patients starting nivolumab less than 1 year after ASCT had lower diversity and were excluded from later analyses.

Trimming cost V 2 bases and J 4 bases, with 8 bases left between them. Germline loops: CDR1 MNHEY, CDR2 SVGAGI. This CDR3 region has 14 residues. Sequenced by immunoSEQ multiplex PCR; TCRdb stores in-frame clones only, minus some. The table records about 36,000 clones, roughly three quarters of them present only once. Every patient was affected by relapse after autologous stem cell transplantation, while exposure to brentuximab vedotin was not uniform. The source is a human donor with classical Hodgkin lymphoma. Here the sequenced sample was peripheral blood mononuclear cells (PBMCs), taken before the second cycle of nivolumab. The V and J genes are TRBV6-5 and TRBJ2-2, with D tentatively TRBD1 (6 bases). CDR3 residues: CASSYGRGTGELFF. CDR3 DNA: TGTGCCAGCAGTTACGGCAGGGGCACCGGGGAGCTGTTTTTT.